The clone carrying this T cell receptor (beta chain) was picked up one time. This sample stems from a study of blood T cell repertoires in COVID-19. About the research overall: The United States, Italy and Spain provided the acute and convalescent COVID-19 samples. Sample material is recorded as cDNA or gDNA derived from T cells, B-cell-depleted T cells, or PBMCs.

Original methodology: Nucleated cell number was recorded as an estimate derived from reference gene primer amplification. Profiled with immunoSEQ multiplex PCR; TCRdb holds only in-frame clones, not every one. The D gene and trimming were derived from the DNA, and the V and J assignments and clone size from that table. The top ten clones hold 45% to 60% of a sample with more than 25,000 clones, about 84% of them seen once. The V and J ends lost 3 bases and 4 bases, in that order; junction bases with no gene match: 5. The CDR3 runs to 15 residues. Germline V gives CDR1 KGHSH, CDR2 LQKENI. The chain links TRBV18 to TRBJ2-1, with 8 bases fitting TRBD1. The TCR comes from a middle-aged man with active or convalescent COVID-19. Sequences were obtained from peripheral blood. The DNA for the CDR3 is TGTGCCAGCTCACCGGGCCGGGACAGGTACAATGAGCAGTTCTTC. This encodes CASSPGRDRYNEQFF.